This T cell receptor beta chain appears in the sequencing data of a study of blood T cell repertoires in COVID-19. For the study at large: COVID-19 samples collected from the United States, Italy and Spain covered acute and convalescent phases. From T cells, B-cell-depleted T cells, or PBMCs came the material, which was cDNA or gDNA.

In the source study's methods: Counts of nucleated cells, estimated from reference gene primer amplification, were obtained. The repertoire was sequenced with immunoSEQ multiplex PCR; TCRdb's copy has only in-frame clones and lacks some. That table gives V, J and clone size, and the DNA gave D and trimming. The table lists about 200,000 clones, 80% of them singletons. CDR1 is MDHEN, CDR2 SYDVKM, per germline. Trimming cost V 7 bases and J 0 bases, with 28 bases left between them. This CDR3 is 19 amino acids long. Sample: peripheral blood. The gene calls are TRBV28 and TRBJ2-7; either TRBD1 or TRBD2 may fit D (9 bases each). The sequence derives from a human donor in a cohort sampled during active COVID-19. For the CDR3, the DNA is TGTGCCAGCACCTCGGGACAGGGACAGAGCGGGAGGAGCTCCTACGAGCAGTACTTC. Protein: CASTSGQGQSGRSSYEQYF.